Listed below are T cell receptor beta chains from one sample, sequenced in a study of identical twins. In TCRdb, the 5' RACE reads were re-called with MiXCR into one record per CDR3 protein. This table holds 250,000 or so distinct CDR3 sequences, roughly 8% found once. These data were also reused for a study on yellow fever vaccine responses in identical twins.

The sequenced sample consisted of CD8+ T cells sorted from blood. These receptors all stem from a woman between 18 and 29 years old in good health. CDR3s include the opening cysteine and the closing phenylalanine or tryptophan. The order of the fields is V gene, D gene, clone size, J gene, CDR3 DNA, CDR3 protein. The D gene is left open where the match is weak. Size tells how often a clone was seen (once, few, many) or the class of an expanded clone, and some rows leave it out.

v_gene: TRBV30; d_gene: NA; abundance: NA; j_gene: TRBJ2-5; CDR3nt: TGTGCCTGGAGCGACGTTGCGGAGACCCAGTACTTC; CDR3aa: CAWSDVAETQYF
v_gene: TRBV9; d_gene: TRBD1; abundance: few; j_gene: TRBJ1-2; CDR3nt: TGTGCCAGCAGCGAAGGGGGCAACTATGGCTACACCTTC; CDR3aa: CASSEGGNYGYTF
v_gene: TRBV20-1; d_gene: NA; abundance: many; j_gene: TRBJ2-1; CDR3nt: TGCAGTGCTAAAGACCGCACGGACCATGAGCAGTTCTTC; CDR3aa: CSAKDRTDHEQFF
v_gene: TRBV4-3; d_gene: TRBD2; abundance: few; j_gene: TRBJ2-1; CDR3nt: TGCGCCAGCAGCCAAGTCGGAGGGAGGGATGAGCAGTTCTTC; CDR3aa: CASSQVGGRDEQFF
v_gene: TRBV7-2; d_gene: NA; abundance: NA; j_gene: TRBJ2-3; CDR3nt: TGTGCCAGCAGCTCGGGGGCCCGCACAGATACGCAGTATTTT; CDR3aa: CASSSGARTDTQYF
v_gene: TRBV24-1; d_gene: NA; abundance: NA; j_gene: TRBJ2-1; CDR3nt: TGTGCCACCAGTGAACTCAAGGGTCCGTCCTACAATGAGCAGTTCTTC; CDR3aa: CATSELKGPSYNEQFF
v_gene: TRBV5-1; d_gene: NA; abundance: many; j_gene: TRBJ2-5; CDR3nt: TGCGCCAGCAGCTGGGAGGGGGTCAACCAAGAGACCCAGTACTTC; CDR3aa: CASSWEGVNQETQYF
v_gene: TRBV2; d_gene: TRBD1; abundance: NA; j_gene: TRBJ2-1; CDR3nt: TGTGCCGGAGAACAGGGGGACAATGAGCAGTTCTTC; CDR3aa: CAGEQGDNEQFF
v_gene: TRBV2; d_gene: TRBD1; abundance: many; j_gene: TRBJ2-3; CDR3nt: TGTGCCAGCCGAGCCTCGTTATTGGACAGGGGGGAAGATACGCAGTATTTT; CDR3aa: CASRASLLDRGEDTQYF
v_gene: TRBV29-1; d_gene: NA; abundance: few; j_gene: TRBJ2-1; CDR3nt: TGCAGCGTTGTGGCAGAAATCAATGAGCAGTTCTTC; CDR3aa: CSVVAEINEQFF
v_gene: TRBV11-2; d_gene: NA; abundance: NA; j_gene: TRBJ2-7; CDR3nt: TGTGCCAGCAGCCGGCATGGACAGTTAACCTACGAGCAGTACTTC; CDR3aa: CASSRHGQLTYEQYF
v_gene: TRBV10-3; d_gene: TRBD2; abundance: NA; j_gene: TRBJ2-1; CDR3nt: TGTGCCATCAGTGGGGGACTAGCGGGAGGGGGAAACAATGAGCAGTTCTTC; CDR3aa: CAISGGLAGGGNNEQFF
v_gene: TRBV28; d_gene: TRBD2; abundance: few; j_gene: TRBJ2-1; CDR3nt: TGTGCCAGCAGTTCACTGCCCCGGGACTATAAGCAGTTCTTC; CDR3aa: CASSSLPRDYKQFF
v_gene: TRBV29-1; d_gene: NA; abundance: few; j_gene: TRBJ1-2; CDR3nt: TGCAGCGTGGCGGGACTATATGGCTACACCTTC; CDR3aa: CSVAGLYGYTF
v_gene: TRBV11-2; d_gene: NA; abundance: few; j_gene: TRBJ2-2; CDR3nt: TGTGCCAGCAGCTTAATACTGGGACCCGGGGAGCTGTTTTTT; CDR3aa: CASSLILGPGELFF
v_gene: TRBV7-9; d_gene: NA; abundance: NA; j_gene: TRBJ2-3; CDR3nt: TGTGCCAGCAGCTTAGAAAAACCGGCTTCAGGCACAGATACGCAGTATTTT; CDR3aa: CASSLEKPASGTDTQYF
v_gene: TRBV6-4; d_gene: TRBD2; abundance: many; j_gene: TRBJ2-3; CDR3nt: TGTGCCAGCAGTGACGCGGGGGGCACAGATACGCAGTATTTT; CDR3aa: CASSDAGGTDTQYF
v_gene: TRBV27; d_gene: NA; abundance: many; j_gene: TRBJ2-7; CDR3nt: TGTGCCAGCAGCTTAGGGGGTGGCGAGCAGTACTTC; CDR3aa: CASSLGGGEQYF
v_gene: TRBV4-3; d_gene: TRBD2; abundance: NA; j_gene: TRBJ2-1; CDR3nt: TGCGCCAGCAGCCAAGAGTGGGTAGCGGGAGAAAGCGAGCAGTTCTTC; CDR3aa: CASSQEWVAGESEQFF
v_gene: TRBV6-5; d_gene: TRBD2; abundance: NA; j_gene: TRBJ2-1; CDR3nt: TGTGCCAGCAGTTCGGGACTAGGTGGGGATGAGCAGTTCTTC; CDR3aa: CASSSGLGGDEQFF
v_gene: TRBV10-2; d_gene: TRBD1; abundance: few; j_gene: TRBJ2-7; CDR3nt: TGCGCCAGCAGTTTGACAGGGTTCTCCTACGAGCAGTACTTC; CDR3aa: CASSLTGFSYEQYF
v_gene: TRBV6-4; d_gene: TRBD2; abundance: NA; j_gene: TRBJ2-7; CDR3nt: TGTGCCAGCAGTCCACTAGCGGGTGACTACGAGCAGTACTTC; CDR3aa: CASSPLAGDYEQYF
v_gene: TRBV29-1; d_gene: NA; abundance: many; j_gene: TRBJ2-7; CDR3nt: TGCAGCGTTGAAGGGGTTTCCGACGAGCAGTACTTC; CDR3aa: CSVEGVSDEQYF
v_gene: TRBV7-3; d_gene: TRBD2; abundance: NA; j_gene: TRBJ2-1; CDR3nt: TGTGCCAGCAGCGTAGCGGGGGGGACCTACAATGAGCAGTTCTTC; CDR3aa: CASSVAGGTYNEQFF
v_gene: TRBV27; d_gene: TRBD2; abundance: many; j_gene: TRBJ2-7; CDR3nt: TGTGCCAGCAGCGGAGGGACTAGCGGGATCTACGAGCAGTACTTC; CDR3aa: CASSGGTSGIYEQYF
v_gene: TRBV7-9; d_gene: NA; abundance: NA; j_gene: TRBJ1-2; CDR3nt: TGTGCCAGCAGCCAGACCGGGACAAGCTATGGCTACACCTTC; CDR3aa: CASSQTGTSYGYTF
v_gene: TRBV30; d_gene: NA; abundance: NA; j_gene: TRBJ2-7; CDR3nt: TGTGCCTGGGGAGCGGGTAACTCCTACGAGCAGTACTTC; CDR3aa: CAWGAGNSYEQYF
v_gene: TRBV28; d_gene: TRBD1; abundance: many; j_gene: TRBJ2-7; CDR3nt: TGTGCCAGCAGTATCCGGACAGGATACGAGCAGTACTTC; CDR3aa: CASSIRTGYEQYF
v_gene: TRBV4-3; d_gene: NA; abundance: few; j_gene: TRBJ2-3; CDR3nt: TGCGCCAGCAGCCAAGATTGGGGATCCCCGGGATATTTT; CDR3aa: CASSQDWGSPGYF
v_gene: TRBV20-1; d_gene: NA; abundance: few; j_gene: TRBJ2-7; CDR3nt: TGCAGTGCTGAACGGGATCTTAACTACGAGCAGTACTTC; CDR3aa: CSAERDLNYEQYF
v_gene: TRBV28; d_gene: NA; abundance: NA; j_gene: TRBJ2-7; CDR3nt: TGTGCCAGCAGTTTAACTTCCGAGCAGTACTTC; CDR3aa: CASSLTSEQYF
v_gene: TRBV13; d_gene: NA; abundance: NA; j_gene: TRBJ2-3; CDR3nt: TGTGCCAGCAGCCGACTTATCACAGATACGCAGTATTTT; CDR3aa: CASSRLITDTQYF
v_gene: TRBV7-3; d_gene: TRBD1; abundance: many; j_gene: TRBJ1-1; CDR3nt: TGTGCCAGCAGCCTGACAGGGGGCTTGAACACTGAAGCTTTCTTT; CDR3aa: CASSLTGGLNTEAFF
v_gene: TRBV7-9; d_gene: TRBD1; abundance: many; j_gene: TRBJ2-5; CDR3nt: TGTGCCAGCAGCTCCGGCCGACAGGGCCACCAAGAGACCCAGTACTTC; CDR3aa: CASSSGRQGHQETQYF
v_gene: TRBV29-1; d_gene: TRBD2; abundance: many; j_gene: TRBJ2-1; CDR3nt: TGCAGCGTTGGCGCGGGGACTAGCGGTTACAATGAGCAGTTCTTC; CDR3aa: CSVGAGTSGYNEQFF
v_gene: TRBV27; d_gene: NA; abundance: NA; j_gene: TRBJ2-5; CDR3nt: TGTGCCAGCAGTTTAAGCCCCCAAAGAATCCAGTACTTC; CDR3aa: CASSLSPQRIQYF
v_gene: TRBV7-9; d_gene: NA; abundance: few; j_gene: TRBJ1-6; CDR3nt: TGTGCCCACCAGGTAGGGCTGGATTCACCCCTCCACTTT; CDR3aa: CAHQVGLDSPLHF
v_gene: TRBV5-1; d_gene: NA; abundance: many; j_gene: TRBJ2-4; CDR3nt: TGCGCCAGCAGCGCGGGGGCAGTTACTCTAGCCAAAAACATTCAGTACTTC; CDR3aa: CASSAGAVTLAKNIQYF
v_gene: TRBV29-1; d_gene: TRBD2; abundance: few; j_gene: TRBJ2-2; CDR3nt: TGCAGCGTTGAAGGGACTAGCGGGACTAACACCGGGGAGCTGTTTTTT; CDR3aa: CSVEGTSGTNTGELFF
v_gene: TRBV6-5; d_gene: NA; abundance: many; j_gene: TRBJ2-1; CDR3nt: TGTGCCAGCAGTTACGGCCCAATCGACCGCAATGAGCAGTTCTTC; CDR3aa: CASSYGPIDRNEQFF